This paragraph covers one T cell receptor (beta chain) sequence. What it binds is not known. The sample is drawn from a study of T cell responses to AZD1222 COVID-19 vaccine. Study-level results: Repertoires were obtained solely post-peak T cell response.

V gave up 0 bases and J gave up 6 bases, with 9 bases separating them. The germline gives CDR1 LNHDA, CDR2 SQIVND (reference sequence). The CDR3 loop spans 13 amino acids. Measured with immunoSEQ multiplex PCR; TCRdb has only the in-frame clones, and not every one. The sample carries 95,000 or so clones, 91% recorded once. Analyses pooled second doses at about 4 or about 12 weeks. The sequencing here drew on peripheral blood, taken 28 days after the second AZD1222 dose. The receptor was derived from an adult who received the AZD1222 COVID-19 vaccine. The chain combines TRBV19 with TRBJ2-7; D gene uncertain. The CDR3 loop is CASSIEPEREQYF. The CDR3 DNA is TGTGCCAGTAGTATAGAACCAGAACGCGAGCAGTACTTC.